This T cell receptor (beta chain) appears in the sequencing data of a study of control samples from healthy donors and cancer patients. There are 16 residues in the CDR3. Germline V gene sequence: CDR1 SQVTM, CDR2 ANQGSEA. The germline V and J ends were trimmed by 7 bases and 8 bases, with 26 bases remaining between them. Some clones are missing from TCRdb's copy, which holds only in-frame ones; the method was immunoSEQ multiplex PCR. The sample has more than 150,000 clones, around nine tenths seen once. Specimen: blood. The chain joins TRBV29-1 to TRBJ1-4; D call uncertain. The receptor was isolated from a woman in her thirties in good health. The CDR3 loop is CSALPPTRRGREKLFF. The CDR3 nucleotides are TGCAGCGCCCTACCCCCGACGCGGAGAGGGAGGGAAAAACTGTTTTTT.